The 31 T cell receptor beta chains below were found in one sample sequenced in a study of T cell responses to AZD1222 COVID-19 vaccine. Using immunoSEQ multiplex PCR, the repertoire was profiled, and TCRdb retains in-frame clones only, with some absent. The sample consists of around 150,000 clones, 90% of them appearing once. The sample in question was peripheral blood, obtained 28 days after the second AZD1222 dose. All receptors come from an adult who received the AZD1222 COVID-19 vaccine.

V usage is TRBV15 and J usage is TRBJ1-3; D gene uncertain. Germline CDR1 is LNHNV and CDR2 is YYDKDF (reference sequence). The CDR3 sequence is 14 residues long. V was cut by 1 base and J by 4 bases, with 8 bases left in between. Here the CDR3 DNA reads TGTGCCACCAGCAGAGGGGTTCTCGGAAACACCATATATTTT. Translated: CATSRGVLGNTIYF.

The chain carries TRBV19 and TRBJ1-2; D remains unclear. Deletions cut 5 bases from V and 5 bases from J, with 9 bases between. The length of the CDR3 is 12 residues. CDR1 and CDR2 from the germline V gene are LNHDA and SQIVND (reference sequence). The CDR3 here is CASSLRGYGYTF. The CDR3 region has the DNA TGTGCCAGTAGTCTTCGAGGTTATGGCTACACCTTC.

The CDR3 region is CASRRQPGSTATNYGYTF. As DNA, the CDR3 is TGTGCCAGTAGAAGACAGCCAGGTTCAACAGCCACTAACTATGGCTACACCTTC. V and J are TRBV19 and TRBJ1-2; D possibly corresponds to TRBD1 (5 bases). The CDR3 covers 18 residues. Trimming took off 6 bases at V and 0 bases at J, with 23 bases between the two ends. In germline, CDR1 is LNHDA, CDR2 SQIVND (reference sequence).

The V and J genes are TRBV4-1 and TRBJ2-3, with a weak D call TRBD2 (6 bases). With 5 bases removed from V and 4 bases from J, the gap between germline ends came to 16 bases. Germline CDR1 and CDR2: MGHRA and YSYEKL. The CDR3 length is 15 residues. CDR3 in amino acids: CASSIWGEDADTQYF. DNA for the CDR3: TGCGCCAGCAGCATCTGGGGGGAGGACGCAGATACGCAGTATTTT.

The V call is TRBV18, the J call TRBJ1-2; 9 bases line up with TRBD1. The V segment lost 3 bases and the J segment 7 bases; nucleotides outside the gene matches: 9. The germline gives CDR1 KGHSH, CDR2 LQKENI. This CDR3 region has 15 residues. This CDR3 is CASSPWTGEVGGYTF. As DNA, the CDR3 is TGTGCCAGCTCACCCTGGACAGGGGAGGTCGGTGGCTACACCTTC.

In this sample, this clone turned up once. The chain employs TRBV6-5 and TRBJ1-2; TRBD1 is a possible D gene (6 bases). Trimming shortened V by 7 bases and J by 4 bases, and 19 bases separated the two germline ends. Germline V gene lookup returns CDR1 MNHEY and CDR2 SVGAGI. This CDR3 region has 15 residues. The CDR3 is CASNARGARSYGYTF. The CDR3, as DNA: TGTGCCAGCAACGCTCGGGGGGCACGGTCCTATGGCTACACCTTC.

This chain uses TRBV29-1 with TRBJ1-3; no reliable D call. Germline V CDR1 and CDR2: SQVTM, ANQGSEA. CDR3 size: 11 residues. V was clipped by 7 bases and J by 2 bases, with 6 bases between them. Here the CDR3 DNA reads TGCAGCGGACGAGCTGGAAACACCATATATTTT. Its protein product is CSGRAGNTIYF.

Only one count was recorded for this clone. The chain is built from TRBV30 and TRBJ1-1, with no clear D. V lost 2 bases and J 0 bases, leaving 19 bases between the germline ends. CDR3 length: 17 residues. The germline CDR1 and CDR2 sequences are GTSNPN and SVGIG (reference sequence). The chain's CDR3 is CAWSRWGRAGMNTEAFF. CDR3 coding DNA: TGTGCCTGGAGTCGTTGGGGTCGCGCCGGGATGAACACTGAAGCTTTCTTT.

This sequence joins TRBV12-3 or TRBV12-4 and TRBJ1-2, with 7 bases aligning to TRBD1. This CDR3 has 13 residues. V dropped 9 bases and J dropped 5; count of bases not matched to a gene: 9. For the CDR3, the DNA is TGTGCCAGTGCCGGCAGGGGGGAATATGGCTACACCTTC. It codes for CASAGRGEYGYTF.

The chain has TRBV2 and TRBJ2-1; D might be TRBD1 (5 bases). Germline lookup yields CDR1 SNHLY and CDR2 FYNNEI. V was trimmed by 7 bases and J by 4 bases, leaving 11 bases between them. The CDR3 length is 13 residues. CDR3 sequence (DNA): TGTGCCAGCAAACAAACAGGTTACAATGAGCAGTTCTTC. Encoded protein: CASKQTGYNEQFF. Full variable domain (remainder filled in from reference TRBV2 and TRBJ2-1): EPEVTQTPSHQVTQMGQEVILRCVPISNHLYFYWYRQILGQKVEFLVSFYNNEISEKSEIFDDQFSVERPDGSNFTLKIRSTKLEDSAMYFCASKQTGYNEQFFGPGTRLTVL.

The rearrangement joins TRBV4-1 to TRBJ1-6; D gene uncertain. The CDR3 covers 15 residues. From germline, CDR1 is MGHRA and CDR2 YSYEKL. V lost 4 bases and J lost 6, with 13 bases in between. The CDR3 DNA sequence: TGCGCCAGCAGCCCCGCCGTCTCGCCTAATTCACCCCTCCACTTT. It translates to CASSPAVSPNSPLHF.

By proportion, this clone is medium-sized. The chain joins TRBV27 to TRBJ1-1; D uncertain. This CDR3 is built from 13 residues. V was trimmed by 0 bases and J by 4 bases, leaving 6 bases between them. Germline V gene lookup returns CDR1 MNHEY and CDR2 SMNVEV (reference sequence). This CDR3 reads CASSLSESTEAFF. CDR3 coding DNA: TGTGCCAGCAGTTTATCGGAATCCACTGAAGCTTTCTTT.

CDR3 bases: TGTGCCAGCAGACAGGGGAATTCACCCCTCCACTTT. This gives the protein CASRQGNSPLHF. The rearrangement uses TRBV25-1 and TRBJ1-6; the match to TRBD1 covers 7 bases. This CDR3 has 12 amino acids. Germline CDR1 reads MGHDK; CDR2 reads SYGVNS. After removal of 6 bases from V and 7 bases from J, the junction contained 0 bases not matched to a gene. The full variable domain, in which reference TRBV25-1 and TRBJ1-6 provide the parts outside the CDR3, is EADIYQTPRYLVIGTGKKITLECSQTMGHDKMYWYQQDPGMELHLIHYSYGVNSTEKGDLSSESTVSRIRTEHFPLTLESARPSHTSQYLCASRQGNSPLHFGNGTRLTVT.

The chain joins TRBV12-3 or TRBV12-4 to TRBJ1-5; no definite D call. This CDR3 region has 13 residues. V lost 2 bases and J lost 7, with 9 bases in between. For the CDR3, the DNA is TGTGCCAGCAGTTTAAGGGAGAGACAGCCCCAGCATTTT. It is translated as CASSLRERQPQHF.

This clone was detected once. The genes are TRBV18 and TRBJ1-1, with unresolved D. V lost 0 bases and J lost 2, with 13 bases in between. The length of the CDR3 is 16 residues. The V gene's germline CDR1 is KGHSH and CDR2 LQKENI. The chain's CDR3 is CASSPPNVGINTEAFF. CDR3 coding DNA: TGTGCCAGCTCACCACCTAATGTGGGGATCAACACTGAAGCTTTCTTT.

The chain employs TRBV2 and TRBJ2-7, with D possibly called TRBD1 or TRBD2 (5 bases each). The CDR3 is made up of 14 amino acids. Trimming cost V 1 base and J 2 bases, with 9 bases left between them. CDR1 SNHLY and CDR2 FYNNEI come from the germline V gene. CDR3 coding DNA: TGTGCCAGCAGTGAAGGGGGGTCTCCCTACGAGCAGTACTTC. Its protein product is CASSEGGSPYEQYF. Supplemented by reference TRBV2 and TRBJ2-7, the full variable domain reads EPEVTQTPSHQVTQMGQEVILRCVPISNHLYFYWYRQILGQKVEFLVSFYNNEISEKSEIFDDQFSVERPDGSNFTLKIRSTKLEDSAMYFCASSEGGSPYEQYFGPGTRLTVT.

This clone was recorded once. The chain recombines TRBV24-1 with TRBJ2-1; 11 bases agree with TRBD2. Germline V gene lookup returns CDR1 KGHDR and CDR2 SFDVKD. This CDR3 has 18 residues. Losses at the gene ends were 2 bases for V and 0 bases for J; bases not matched to a gene: 5. In DNA form, the CDR3 reads TGTGCCACCAGTGATTCCCCTAGCGGGGGGAGCTCCTACAATGAGCAGTTCTTC. Its translation is CATSDSPSGGSSYNEQFF.

The rearrangement uses TRBV27 and TRBJ2-7; D is ambiguous. Germline V lookup: CDR1 MNHEY, CDR2 SMNVEV (reference sequence). The CDR3 runs 14 residues. V lost 7 bases and J 3 bases, leaving 16 bases between the germline ends. CDR3 nucleotides: TGTGCCAGCATCCCCTCGGGCAGGATCTACGAGCAGTACTTC. Translating it yields CASIPSGRIYEQYF.

The table lists this clone with a count of one. This chain connects TRBV6-6 to TRBJ2-7; 9 nucleotides line up with TRBD1. The CDR3 sequence is 16 residues long. V dropped 0 bases and J dropped 4; count of bases not matched to a gene: 7. Germline-derived CDR1 and CDR2 are MNHNY and SVGAGI (reference sequence). CDR3 in amino acids: CASSYSDTGGIYEQYF. The DNA for the CDR3 is TGTGCCAGCAGTTACTCGGATACAGGGGGCATATACGAGCAGTACTTC.

The chain combines TRBV3-1 (or the pseudogene TRBV3-2) with TRBJ1-2; 7 bases align to TRBD1. Germline loops: CDR1 LGHDT, CDR2 YNNKEL (reference sequence). Losses at the gene ends were 6 bases for V and 4 bases for J; bases not matched to a gene: 11. The length of the CDR3 is 15 residues. The CDR3 loop reads CASRQQGGGGYGYTF. DNA of the CDR3: TGTGCCAGCAGACAACAAGGAGGGGGCGGCTATGGCTACACCTTC.

V is TRBV5-6 and J is TRBJ2-7, with D possibly matching TRBD2 (5 bases). The CDR3 spans 13 residues. Trimming took off 4 bases at V and 4 bases at J, with 12 bases between the two ends. CDR1 is SGHDT and CDR2 is YYEEEE in the germline V gene. CDR3 sequence reads: CASSPRGPYEQYF. In DNA form, the CDR3 reads TGTGCCAGCAGCCCCAGAGGGCCTTACGAGCAGTACTTC.

The rearrangement uses TRBV15 and TRBJ2-1; a possible D gene is TRBD2 (6 bases). CDR3 length: 13 residues. Germline lookup yields CDR1 LNHNV and CDR2 YYDKDF (reference sequence). V was shortened by 6 bases and J by 6 bases, with 12 bases between the two germline ends. The CDR3 protein is CATRRDWGNEQFF. The CDR3, as DNA: TGTGCCACCAGGAGGGACTGGGGCAATGAGCAGTTCTTC.

The chain is built from TRBV13 and TRBJ2-1; the match to TRBD2 covers 10 bases. The V and J ends lost 8 bases and 0 bases, in that order; junction bases with no gene match: 7. CDR3 length: 16 amino acids. Per the germline V gene, CDR1 is PRHDT and CDR2 is FYEKMQ (reference sequence). The CDR3 region is CASGLAGASSYNEQFF. In DNA form, the CDR3 reads TGTGCCAGCGGTCTAGCGGGGGCAAGCTCCTACAATGAGCAGTTCTTC.

In its sample, this clone was seen a few times. The J gene is TRBJ1-5, the V gene TRBV3-1 (or the pseudogene TRBV3-2), with D hard to call. This CDR3 has 14 amino acids. V was shortened by 0 bases and J by 4 bases, with 7 bases between the two germline ends. The germline CDR1 and CDR2 sequences are LGHDT and YNNKEL (reference sequence). CDR3 bases: TGTGCCAGCAGCCAAGACGGAGTAAATCAGCCCCAGCATTTT. Translated: CASSQDGVNQPQHF.

J is TRBJ2-5 and V is TRBV24-1, with D tentatively TRBD1 (6 bases). In germline, CDR1 is KGHDR, CDR2 SFDVKD. CDR3 size: 16 residues. The V end was cut by 3 bases, the J end by 3 bases, with 16 bases between. CDR3 nucleotide sequence: TGTGCCACCAGTGATGGGAACCAGGGGTGGGAAGAGACCCAGTACTTC. Amino acid sequence: CATSDGNQGWEETQYF.

The table lists this clone with a count of one. This rearrangement joins TRBV9 to TRBJ1-4; no reliable D call. The CDR3 runs 15 residues. CDR1 is SGDLS and CDR2 is YYNGEE in the germline V gene. The germline V and J ends were trimmed by 4 bases and 8 bases, with 18 bases remaining between them. The CDR3 region is CASSPYTAGEEKLFF. CDR3 coding DNA: TGTGCCAGCAGCCCCTATACCGCTGGGGAAGAAAAACTGTTTTTT.

In this sample, this clone turned up once. The chain is built from TRBV27 and TRBJ1-2; D gene ambiguous. The CDR3 sequence is 14 residues long. Per the germline V gene, CDR1 is MNHEY and CDR2 is SMNVEV (reference sequence). V gave up 0 bases and J gave up 0 bases, with 5 bases separating them. Here the CDR3 DNA reads TGTGCCAGCAGTTTATCTCGGACTAACTATGGCTACACCTTC. Protein product: CASSLSRTNYGYTF.

This clone has a single count. The gene calls are TRBV6-5 and TRBJ1-3; D is unresolved. Germline values: CDR1 MNHEY, CDR2 SVGAGI. The CDR3 runs to 15 residues. V lost 6 bases and J 0 bases, leaving 12 bases between the germline ends. CDR3 bases: TGTGCCAGCAGCCCCGGTCCCCCCTCTGGAAACACCATATATTTT. Amino acids: CASSPGPPSGNTIYF.

J is TRBJ2-7 and V is TRBV27, with D possibly being TRBD1 (5 bases). CDR1 MNHEY and CDR2 SMNVEV come from the germline V gene (reference sequence). The CDR3 length is 15 residues. V gave up 6 bases and J gave up 1 base, with 16 bases separating them. This chain's CDR3 is CASRATFQGSYEQYF. CDR3 DNA: TGTGCCAGCAGGGCGACCTTCCAGGGATCCTACGAGCAGTACTTC.

The V gene is TRBV5-6, the J gene TRBJ1-1; 10 nucleotides align to TRBD1. Germline lookup yields CDR1 SGHDT and CDR2 YYEEEE. The CDR3 sequence is 17 residues long. V was pared by 0 bases and J by 2 bases, with 7 bases of the junction left unmatched. CDR3 residues: CASSLAGTGVGNTEAFF. CDR3 nucleotides: TGTGCCAGCAGCTTGGCCGGGACAGGGGTTGGAAACACTGAAGCTTTCTTT.

The J gene is TRBJ1-4, the V gene TRBV6-5, with 10 bases fitting TRBD1. The germline V gene has CDR1 MNHEY and CDR2 SVGAGI. The V and J ends lost 6 bases and 5 bases, in that order; junction bases with no gene match: 3. The CDR3 is 14 amino acids. CDR3 region: CASSLTGGNEKLFF. The CDR3, as DNA: TGTGCCAGCAGCTTGACAGGGGGCAATGAAAAACTGTTTTTT.